This passage covers 8 T cell receptor beta chains from one sample sequenced in a study of cytomegalovirus exposure and HLA in healthy donors. PCR employed 60 Vbeta and 13 Jbeta primers. Using immunoSEQ multiplex PCR, the repertoire was profiled, and TCRdb retains in-frame clones only, with some absent. The data contain fewer than 200,000 clones, 80% of them singletons. The specimen was PBMCs. These receptors were collected from a boy aged 5 to 17 in good health and CMV-seronegative.

This clone was found once. J is TRBJ1-1 and V is TRBV7-9; D unclear. This CDR3 has 13 amino acids. Between the trimmed V and J ends, which lost 3 bases and 3 bases, there was a span of 8 bases. CDR1 SEHNR and CDR2 FQNEAQ come from the germline V gene (reference sequence). The CDR3 DNA reads TGTGCCAGCAGCTTTGGAGAACACACTGAAGCTTTCTTT. Translating gives CASSFGEHTEAFF.

This chain connects TRBV7-2 to TRBJ1-3; D is ambiguous. The V end was cut by 2 bases, the J end by 4 bases, with 15 bases between. The CDR3 has 16 residues. The V gene's germline CDR1 is SGHTA and CDR2 FQGNSA. CDR3 in DNA: TGTGCCAGCAGCTTAATCCCTACGGGGATCGGAAACACCATATATTTT. This translates into CASSLIPTGIGNTIYF.

The gene calls are TRBV19 and TRBJ2-2, with no clear D. The V and J ends lost 1 base and 5 bases respectively, with 11 bases between them. The length of the CDR3 is 15 residues. Germline values: CDR1 LNHDA, CDR2 SQIVND (reference sequence). In DNA form, the CDR3 reads TGTGCCAGTAGTATAGCTACAGTTACTACCGGGGAGCTGTTTTTT. Translating gives CASSIATVTTGELFF.

The chain links TRBV28 to TRBJ1-5; D unclear. V lost 4 bases, J lost 4 bases, and 5 bases lay in between. The CDR3 sequence is 12 residues long. The V gene's germline CDR1 is MDHEN and CDR2 SYDVKM. The CDR3 bases are TGTGCCAGCAGTTCGGGGAATCAGCCCCAGCATTTT. Translated: CASSSGNQPQHF.

J is TRBJ1-1 and V is TRBV30; 9 bases fit TRBD1. This CDR3 has 13 amino acids. V lost 3 bases and J lost 4; bases outside the gene matches: 3. Germline lookup yields CDR1 GTSNPN and CDR2 SVGIG (reference sequence). The CDR3 coding sequence is TGTGCCTGGAGCCCGACAGGGGGCACTGAAGCTTTCTTT. The encoded protein is CAWSPTGGTEAFF. The variable domain in full, with the rest retrieved from reference TRBV30 and TRBJ1-1, is SQTIHQWPATLVQPVGSPLSLECTVEGTSNPNLYWYRQAAGRGLQLLFYSVGIGQISSEVPQNLSASRPQDRQFILSSKKLLLSDSGFYLCAWSPTGGTEAFFGQGTRLTVV.

The chain combines TRBV6-1 with TRBJ1-4; D is unclear. CDR1 and CDR2 from the germline V gene are MNHNS and SASEGT. With 4 bases removed from V and 0 bases from J, the gap between germline ends came to 6 bases. The CDR3 has 14 residues. This CDR3 reads CASSVTTTNEKLFF. CDR3 in DNA: TGTGCCAGCAGTGTGACAACAACTAATGAAAAACTGTTTTTT.

The J gene is TRBJ2-5, the V gene TRBV11-3, with 8 bases aligning to TRBD2. Germline V gene lookup returns CDR1 SGHNT and CDR2 YENEEA. After removal of 5 bases from V and 4 bases from J, the junction contained 12 bases not matched to a gene. The CDR3 loop spans 16 amino acids. CDR3 amino acids: CASSPSRGGIRETQYF. The CDR3 bases are TGTGCCAGCAGCCCCTCCCGGGGGGGGATTCGAGAGACCCAGTACTTC.

The chain joins TRBV6-4 to TRBJ2-3; 15 bases fit TRBD2. CDR3 length: 20 amino acids. Germline lookup yields CDR1 MRHNA and CDR2 SNTAGT. Unmatched junction bases numbered 21, after V lost 10 bases and J lost 4 bases. The CDR3 reads CATSFRGLAGGSPTADTQYF. Written as DNA, the CDR3 is TGTGCCACGAGCTTCAGGGGACTAGCGGGAGGAAGTCCGACAGCAGATACGCAGTATTTT.